These 16 T cell receptor beta chains originate from one sample sequenced in a study of control samples from healthy donors and cancer patients (dated by TCRdb to the early 2020s). Libraries came from the immunoSEQ multiplex PCR assay. The clones in this table, taken by TCRdb from immuneACCESS, are in-frame only. Not every clone is retained; where verified, under half of the shortfall comes from an unresolved V gene, and the cause of the rest is unknown. The sample table shows under 150,000 clones, and 88% are seen once. Together, the top ten hold 2% to 2.5% of the sample. Specimen: blood. The receptor source for this set is a woman in her 70s in good health.

This chain joins TRBV5-5 and TRBJ1-6; D gene ambiguous. From germline, CDR1 is SGHKS and CDR2 YYEKEE (reference sequence). The CDR3 is 15 amino acids. V dropped 0 bases and J dropped 0 bases, with 4 bases sitting between them. The CDR3 region is CASSLASSYNSPLHF. The CDR3 nucleotides are TGTGCCAGCAGCTTGGCTAGCTCCTATAATTCACCCCTCCACTTT.

The chain employs TRBV18 and TRBJ2-7; 9 bases align to TRBD1. Germline values: CDR1 KGHSH, CDR2 LQKENI. The CDR3 runs to 15 residues. V trimming: 3 bases; J trimming: 9 bases; junction bases outside the gene matches: 12. The CDR3 here is CASSPPDRGSLGQYF. CDR3 bases: TGTGCCAGCTCACCCCCCGACAGGGGGAGCCTGGGGCAGTACTTC.

This clone is a singleton in its sample. The genes are TRBV5-4 and TRBJ2-3; no clear D. V was pared by 2 bases and J by 1 base, with 11 bases between. The CDR3 is 15 amino acids. Germline-derived CDR1 and CDR2 are SGHNT and YYREEE (reference sequence). This CDR3 is CASSFRGSGTDTQYF. CDR3 DNA: TGTGCCAGCAGCTTCCGTGGGTCAGGCACAGATACGCAGTATTTT. The complete variable domain, with remaining parts taken from reference TRBV5-4 and TRBJ2-3, reads ETGVTQSPTHLIKTRGQQVTLRCSSQSGHNTVSWYQQALGQGPQFIFQYYREEENGRGNFPPRFSGLQFPNYSSELNVNALELDDSALYLCASSFRGSGTDTQYFGPGTRLTVL.

This clone was detected once. The gene calls are TRBV6-5 and TRBJ1-2, with 8 bases lining up with TRBD1. Germline CDR1 MNHEY, CDR2 SVGAGI. Trimming took 2 bases from V and 7 from J; bases not matched to a gene: 3. This CDR3 is 13 amino acids long. The CDR3 region is CASSYLDRGGYTF. In DNA, the CDR3 is TGTGCCAGCAGTTACCTAGACAGGGGTGGCTACACCTTC.

The chain combines TRBV6-5 with TRBJ1-6; D ambiguous. CDR1 is MNHEY and CDR2 is SVGAGI in the germline V gene. Trimming shortened V by 6 bases and J by 6 bases, and 9 bases separated the two germline ends. CDR3 length: 13 residues. CDR3 in DNA: TGTGCCAGCAGCCGGGTCCTTAATTCACCCCTCCACTTT. It is translated as CASSRVLNSPLHF.

This chain connects TRBV10-3 to TRBJ2-7, with D perhaps matching TRBD2 (5 bases). Between the trimmed V and J ends, which lost 11 bases and 2 bases, there was a span of 19 bases. The CDR3 has 14 residues. The germline V gene encodes CDR1 ENHRY and CDR2 SYGVKD. The CDR3 spells CALSSEGRTYEQYF. The CDR3 region has the DNA TGTGCCCTTTCTTCCGAGGGAAGAACCTACGAGCAGTACTTC.

The chain combines TRBV2 with TRBJ1-4; possible D gene TRBD1, 6 bases. CDR3 size: 14 residues. Germline loops: CDR1 SNHLY, CDR2 FYNNEI. V shed 8 bases and J shed 4 bases, with 14 bases lying between them. CDR3 loop: CASLTGGLNEKLFF. In nucleotides, the CDR3 is TGTGCCAGCCTAACCGGGGGGCTTAATGAAAAACTGTTTTTT. The full variable domain, completed using reference TRBV2 and TRBJ1-4, is EPEVTQTPSHQVTQMGQEVILRCVPISNHLYFYWYRQILGQKVEFLVSFYNNEISEKSEIFDDQFSVERPDGSNFTLKIRSTKLEDSAMYFCASLTGGLNEKLFFGSGTQLSVL.

The chain has TRBV7-2 and TRBJ2-3, with unresolved D. The CDR3 has 12 amino acids. Deletions cut 3 bases from V and 10 bases from J, with 11 bases between. The germline V gene encodes CDR1 SGHTA and CDR2 FQGNSA. As DNA, the CDR3 is TGTGCCAGCAGCTTGAACCTCCAAGCGCAGTATTTT. Protein: CASSLNLQAQYF.

The chain combines TRBV6-1 with TRBJ1-5; D is unresolved. V lost 1 base, J lost 0 bases, and 10 bases lay in between. CDR3 length: 16 amino acids. CDR1 is MNHNS and CDR2 is SASEGT in the germline V gene. The CDR3 region is CASSEVNTLSNQPQHF. In DNA form, the CDR3 reads TGTGCCAGCAGTGAAGTTAACACCCTTAGCAATCAGCCCCAGCATTTT.

On this clone: One end of the junction does not line up with germline, which may come from a read error. The V and J genes are TRBV7-7 and TRBJ1-1, with 10 bases fitting TRBD1. This CDR3 is built from 20 residues. Germline-derived CDR1 and CDR2 are SSHAT and FNYEAQ (reference sequence). The CDR3 loop is CASSSPRDRGKREVRTEAFF. The CDR3 bases are TGTGCTAGCAGCTCCCCCCGGGACAGGGGAAAACGGGAGGTACGTACTGAAGCTTTCTTT.

The chain is built from TRBV10-1 and TRBJ1-1; D remains unclear. The ends were cut back, 1 base at V and 4 bases at J, with 4 bases in the middle. The CDR3 runs to 12 residues. CDR1 WNHNN and CDR2 SYGVQD come from the germline V gene (reference sequence). CDR3 loop: CASSEWGTEAFF. CDR3 nucleotide sequence: TGCGCCAGCAGTGAGTGGGGCACTGAAGCTTTCTTT.

The CDR3, as DNA: TGCGCCAGCAGCCAAGAGGACAGGTCCGACTATGGCTACACCTTC. Translating it yields CASSQEDRSDYGYTF. This chain connects TRBV4-1 to TRBJ1-2, with 7 nucleotides matching TRBD1. V lost 0 bases, J lost 3 bases, and 4 bases stayed unmatched. The CDR3 is 15 amino acids. Germline CDR1 and CDR2: MGHRA and YSYEKL.

In nucleotides, the CDR3 is TGTGCCAGCAGCTCAGGACAGGGCTCCTACAATGAGCAGTTCTTC. It yields the protein CASSSGQGSYNEQFF. The chain employs TRBV7-2 and TRBJ2-1, with 8 bases fitting TRBD1. V trimming: 4 bases; J trimming: 0 bases; junction bases outside the gene matches: 2. This CDR3 is 15 amino acids long. Germline-derived CDR1 and CDR2 are SGHTA and FQGNSA.

This chain joins TRBV14 and TRBJ2-7; TRBD2 matches at 9 bases. Germline CDR1 reads SGHDN; CDR2 reads FVKESK. With V trimmed by 2 bases and J by 3 bases, 2 bases remained unmatched. This CDR3 has 14 amino acids. CDR3 in amino acids: CASSQKLAGYEQYF. DNA for the CDR3: TGTGCCAGCAGCCAAAAACTAGCGGGCTACGAGCAGTACTTC. The full variable domain, in which reference TRBV14 and TRBJ2-7 provide the parts outside the CDR3, is EAGVTQFPSHSVIEKGQTVTLRCDPISGHDNLYWYRRVMGKEIKFLLHFVKESKQDESGMPNNRFLAERTGGTYSTLKVQPAELEDSGVYFCASSQKLAGYEQYFGPGTRLTVT.

This chain joins TRBV7-9 and TRBJ2-3; D is unresolved. CDR1 is SEHNR and CDR2 is FQNEAQ in the germline V gene (reference sequence). V lost 1 base, J lost 5 bases, and 10 bases lay in between. The CDR3 consists of 14 residues. CDR3 protein: CASSLGASVDTQYF. CDR3 DNA sequence: TGTGCCAGCAGCTTAGGAGCCTCCGTAGATACGCAGTATTTT.

The rearrangement uses TRBV5-4 and TRBJ1-3; D not resolved. The germline gives CDR1 SGHNT, CDR2 YYREEE (reference sequence). The V gene lost 4 bases and the J gene lost 3 bases, with 11 bases spanning the gap. The CDR3 extends over 14 amino acids. The CDR3 DNA follows: TGTGCCAGCAGCAGTTACGAGCTTGGAAACACCATATATTTT. Translation gives CASSSYELGNTIYF.